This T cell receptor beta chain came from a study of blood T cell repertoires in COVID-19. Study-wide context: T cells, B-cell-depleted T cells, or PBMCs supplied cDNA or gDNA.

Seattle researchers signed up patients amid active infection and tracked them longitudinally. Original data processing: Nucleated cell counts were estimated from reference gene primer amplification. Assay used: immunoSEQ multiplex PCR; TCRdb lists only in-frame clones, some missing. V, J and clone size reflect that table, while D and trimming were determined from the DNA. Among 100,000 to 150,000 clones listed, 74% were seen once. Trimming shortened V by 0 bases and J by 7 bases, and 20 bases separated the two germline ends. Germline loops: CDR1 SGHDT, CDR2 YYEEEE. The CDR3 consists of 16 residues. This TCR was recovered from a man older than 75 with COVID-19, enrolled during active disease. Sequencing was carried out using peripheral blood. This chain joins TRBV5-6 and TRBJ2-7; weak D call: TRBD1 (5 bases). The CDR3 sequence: CASSLEGYGSSLEQYF. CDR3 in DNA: TGTGCCAGCAGCTTGGAGGGGTACGGGTCCTCCTTGGAGCAGTACTTC.